A selection of T cell receptor beta chains follows, all from one sample in a study of radiation and T cells in renal cell carcinoma. The repertoire was sequenced with immunoSEQ multiplex PCR; TCRdb's copy has only in-frame clones and lacks some. The profile covers 50,000 to 70,000 clones, with about three quarters appearing a single time and about 6.3% taken by the ten largest. The sequences come from blood, collected from a patient whose treatment included radiotherapy and nephrectomy. All receptors derive from a man aged 55-75 years with renal cell carcinoma. The CDR3 runs from the conserved cysteine through the conserved F or W. The D gene is left open where the match is weak. Only part of the rows carry a size: once, few, many, or a class if the clone is expanded.

clone_size	d_call	v_call	j_call	cdr3_aa	cdr3_nt
NA	NA	TRBV5-6	TRBJ2-1	CASSPSGLSYNEQFF	TGTGCCAGCAGCCCCTCAGGGCTCTCCTACAATGAGCAGTTCTTC
NA	NA	TRBV6-6	TRBJ1-2	CASSPAQAAGGYTF	TGTGCCAGCAGCCCCGCCCAAGCCGCCGGTGGCTACACCTTC
NA	NA	TRBV5-1	TRBJ2-3	CASTLGVTDTQYF	TGCGCCAGCACTCTTGGGGTGACAGATACGCAGTATTTT
NA	NA	TRBV6-1	TRBJ1-2	CASSESSGLGYTF	TGTGCCAGCAGTGAATCATCGGGGCTGGGCTACACCTTC
NA	NA	TRBV19	TRBJ1-2	CASSISGFQGGYTF	TGTGCCAGTAGTATCTCTGGTTTTCAGGGAGGCTACACCTTC
NA	TRBD2	TRBV30	TRBJ2-5	CAWISGNGETQYF	TGTGCCTGGATTAGCGGGAATGGCGAGACCCAGTACTTC
NA	TRBD1	TRBV2	TRBJ1-6	CATRQGVNSPLHF	TGTGCCACCCGACAGGGAGTTAATTCACCCCTCCACTTT
NA	NA	TRBV5-4	TRBJ1-2	CASSLAGVPYYGYTF	TGTGCCAGCAGCTTGGCGGGGGTCCCCTACTATGGCTACACCTTC
NA	NA	TRBV15	TRBJ2-3	CATSSSGRSTDTQYF	TGTGCCACCAGCAGTTCGGGACGGAGCACAGATACGCAGTATTTT
NA	TRBD1	TRBV7-6	TRBJ1-2	CASSPGQGVGYTF	TGTGCCAGCAGCCCCGGACAGGGGGTAGGCTACACCTTC
NA	TRBD1	TRBV19	TRBJ1-5	CASSKQGVINQPQHF	TGTGCCAGTAGTAAACAGGGGGTTATCAATCAGCCCCAGCATTTT
once	TRBD2	TRBV5-1	TRBJ2-1	CASSLSSGRSYNEQFF	TGCGCCAGCAGCCTTTCTAGCGGCCGCTCCTACAATGAGCAGTTCTTC
NA	NA	TRBV19	TRBJ1-5	CASSIGQSSNQPQHF	TGTGCCAGTAGTATCGGGCAGTCCAGCAATCAGCCCCAGCATTTT
NA	TRBD2	TRBV4-1	TRBJ2-2	CASSQGLADRSGELFF	TGCGCCAGCAGCCAAGGGCTAGCGGATCGATCCGGGGAGCTGTTTTTT
NA	NA	TRBV21-1	TRBJ2-3	CASSTDRGRNLADTQYF	TGTGCCAGCAGCACCGACAGGGGGCGCAATCTCGCAGATACGCAGTATTTT
NA	NA	TRBV29-1	TRBJ1-3	CSVGLGVSGNTIYF	TGCAGCGTTGGTCTGGGAGTCTCTGGAAACACCATATATTTT
NA	NA	TRBV7-8	TRBJ2-7	CASSFLARYEQYF	TGTGCCAGCAGCTTCCTAGCACGCTACGAGCAGTACTTC
NA	NA	TRBV9	TRBJ2-1	CASSGPGLRSPSSYNEQFF	TGTGCCAGCAGCGGACCGGGACTCCGAAGCCCCAGCTCCTACAATGAGCAGTTCTTC
NA	NA	TRBV30	TRBJ1-1	CAWSRRGPPFGDTEAFF	TGTGCCTGGAGTAGGAGGGGACCCCCATTCGGGGACACTGAAGCTTTCTTT
NA	NA	TRBV6-1	TRBJ2-7	CASSEGLGSSYEQYF	TGTGCCAGCAGTGAAGGTCTAGGCAGCTCCTACGAGCAGTACTTC
NA	NA	TRBV19	TRBJ2-3	CASSDGGDTQYF	TGTGCCAGTTCTGACGGGGGAGATACGCAGTATTTT
NA	TRBD1	TRBV7-6	TRBJ1-1	CASSLVRQGATEAFF	TGTGCCAGCAGCTTAGTAAGACAGGGAGCCACTGAAGCTTTCTTT
NA	TRBD2	TRBV7-9	TRBJ2-1	CASSLPTSGRAYNEQFF	TGTGCCAGCAGCTTACCGACTAGCGGGAGGGCCTACAATGAGCAGTTCTTC
NA	NA	TRBV5-6	TRBJ1-1	CASSLWESGARTEAFF	TGTGCCAGCAGCTTGTGGGAGTCAGGAGCTCGTACTGAAGCTTTCTTT
few	NA	TRBV19	TRBJ1-3	CASSSFSGNTIYF	TGTGCCAGTAGTAGTTTCTCTGGAAACACCATATATTTT
few	NA	TRBV30	TRBJ2-2	CAWSLPGLRTGELFF	TGTGCCTGGAGCCTTCCGGGCCTTCGGACCGGGGAGCTGTTTTTT
NA	TRBD2	TRBV6-1	TRBJ2-3	CASSEAGLARDTQYF	TGTGCCAGCAGTGAAGCGGGACTAGCGAGAGATACGCAGTATTTT
NA	NA	TRBV10-2	TRBJ2-3	CASFELHSSTDTQYF	TGCGCCAGCTTCGAACTTCACTCTAGCACAGATACGCAGTATTTT
NA	NA	TRBV7-2	TRBJ2-3	CASSLAVGLPTDTQYF	TGTGCCAGCAGCTTAGCGGTGGGACTGCCCACAGATACGCAGTATTTT
once	TRBD1	TRBV6-1	TRBJ1-2	CASSAQGAFNYGYTF	TGTGCCAGCAGTGCACAGGGGGCATTTAACTATGGCTACACCTTC
NA	NA	TRBV19	TRBJ1-5	CASSQNTNSNQPQHF	TGTGCCAGTAGTCAAAACACAAATAGCAATCAGCCCCAGCATTTT
NA	TRBD1	TRBV7-9	TRBJ1-2	CASSLQDRVDYGYTF	TGTGCCAGCAGCTTACAGGACAGGGTGGACTATGGCTACACCTTC
NA	TRBD1	TRBV5-6	TRBJ1-2	CASSAESTGRYGYTF	TGTGCCAGCAGCGCCGAGTCGACAGGGAGGTACGGCTACACCTTC
NA	NA	TRBV7-9	TRBJ2-1	CASRGGYEQFF	TGTGCCAGCAGGGGTGGGTATGAGCAGTTCTTC
NA	NA	TRBV21-1	TRBJ2-5	CASSKEDCAWRGGETQYF	TGTGCCAGCAGCAAAGAGGACTGCGCGTGGCGGGGAGGAGAGACCCAGTACTTC
NA	NA	TRBV7-2	TRBJ2-7	CASSRYGRTYEQYF	TGTGCCAGCAGCCGTTATGGGAGGACCTACGAGCAGTACTTC
NA	NA	TRBV4-3	TRBJ2-1	CASSQDRGEYNEQFF	TGCGCCAGCAGCCAAGATAGGGGTGAATACAATGAGCAGTTCTTC
once	TRBD1	TRBV5-6	TRBJ2-1	CASSRRQGVGDEQFF	TGTGCCAGCAGCCGACGACAGGGTGTTGGTGATGAGCAGTTCTTC
NA	NA	TRBV2	TRBJ1-2	CASKPQNYGYTF	TGTGCCAGCAAGCCTCAAAACTATGGCTACACCTTC
NA	NA	TRBV27	TRBJ1-1	CASSLSEGRKGAFF	TGTGCCAGCAGTTTATCGGAAGGGCGTAAAGGAGCTTTCTTT
NA	TRBD1	TRBV5-1	TRBJ2-3	CASSLTGVIDTQYF	TGCGCCAGCAGCTTGACAGGGGTGATAGATACGCAGTATTTT
NA	NA	TRBV9	TRBJ2-3	CASSVADTDTQYF	TGTGCCAGCAGCGTAGCGGACACAGATACGCAGTATTTT
NA	TRBD2	TRBV7-8	TRBJ2-3	CASSISGGDSTDTQYF	TGTGCCAGCAGCATTAGCGGGGGGGATAGCACAGATACGCAGTATTTT
NA	TRBD2	TRBV6-5	TRBJ2-3	CASSWTSGGAADTQYF	TGTGCCAGCAGTTGGACTAGCGGGGGGGCCGCAGATACGCAGTATTTT
NA	TRBD1	TRBV27	TRBJ2-7	CASSLLTGAGGYTKQYF	TGTGCCAGCAGTTTACTGACAGGGGCTGGGGGTTATACGAAGCAGTACTTC
few	NA	TRBV9	TRBJ2-1	CASSALPGRGEQFF	TGTGCCAGCAGCGCCCTACCGGGCCGGGGTGAGCAGTTCTTC
few	NA	TRBV6-5	TRBJ2-1	CASGGRYNEQFF	TGTGCCAGCGGGGGGAGGTACAATGAGCAGTTCTTC
NA	NA	TRBV11-3	TRBJ1-1	CASSLSGAEAFF	TGTGCCAGCAGCTTATCGGGGGCTGAAGCTTTCTTT
few	NA	TRBV2	TRBJ1-2	CASRGDIQSNYGYTF	TGTGCCAGCCGGGGAGACATACAGTCTAACTATGGCTACACCTTC